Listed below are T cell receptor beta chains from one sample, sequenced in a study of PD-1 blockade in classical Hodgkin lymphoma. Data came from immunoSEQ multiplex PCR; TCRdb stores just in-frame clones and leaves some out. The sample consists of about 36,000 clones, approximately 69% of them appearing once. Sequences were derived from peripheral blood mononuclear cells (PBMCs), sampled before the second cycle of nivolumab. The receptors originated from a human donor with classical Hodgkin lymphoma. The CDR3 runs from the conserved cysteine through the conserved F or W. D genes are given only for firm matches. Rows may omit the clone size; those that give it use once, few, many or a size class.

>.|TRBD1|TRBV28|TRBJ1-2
CASRTGGNYGYTF
TGTGCCAGCAGGACAGGGGGGAACTATGGCTACACCTTC
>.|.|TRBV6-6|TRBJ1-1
CASSYGRGTEAFF
TGTGCCAGCAGTTACGGCAGAGGGACTGAAGCTTTCTTT
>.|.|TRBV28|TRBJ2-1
CASSFRLNNEQFF
TGTGCCAGCAGTTTTAGGCTGAACAATGAGCAGTTCTTC
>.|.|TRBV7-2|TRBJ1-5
CASSFGHTLSNQPQHF
TGTGCCAGCAGCTTTGGACATACTCTTAGCAATCAGCCCCAGCATTTT
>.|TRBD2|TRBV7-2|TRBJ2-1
CASSARLAGYEQFF
TGTGCCAGCAGCGCAAGACTAGCGGGGTATGAGCAGTTCTTC
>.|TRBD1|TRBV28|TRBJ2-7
CASSAPGTGQYF
TGTGCCAGCAGTGCCCCGGGGACAGGGCAGTACTTC
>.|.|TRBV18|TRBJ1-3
CASLNVPFSGNTIYF
TGTGCCAGCCTTAACGTCCCGTTCTCTGGAAACACCATATATTTT
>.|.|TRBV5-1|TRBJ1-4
CASSPRQGPSSNEKLFF
TGCGCCAGCAGCCCCCGCCAGGGGCCATCGTCTAATGAAAAACTGTTTTTT
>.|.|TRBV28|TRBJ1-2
CASSPGRYGYTF
TGTGCCAGCAGTCCGGGTCGCTATGGCTACACCTTC
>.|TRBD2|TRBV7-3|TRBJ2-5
CASSSGTSGRETQYF
TGTGCCAGCAGCTCAGGGACTAGCGGGCGGGAGACCCAGTACTTC
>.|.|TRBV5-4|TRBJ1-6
CASSLDQGSNSPLHF
TGTGCCAGCAGCTTGGACCAGGGCTCTAATTCACCCCTCCACTTT
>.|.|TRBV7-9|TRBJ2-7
CASSFWQGGSYEQYF
TGTGCCAGCAGCTTTTGGCAGGGCGGCTCCTACGAGCAGTACTTC
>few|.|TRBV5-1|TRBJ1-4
CASSLVPGATNEKLFF
TGCGCCAGCAGCTTGGTTCCGGGAGCGACTAATGAAAAACTGTTTTTT
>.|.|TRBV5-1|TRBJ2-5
CASSLTIRGPLETQYF
TGCGCCAGCAGCTTGACCATCAGGGGCCCGTTAGAGACCCAGTACTTC
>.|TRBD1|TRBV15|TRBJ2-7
CATSRDRGSYEQYF
TGTGCCACCAGCCGGGACAGGGGTTCCTACGAGCAGTACTTC
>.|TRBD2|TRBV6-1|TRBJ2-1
CASKLADPSYNEQFF
TGTGCCAGCAAACTAGCGGATCCTTCCTACAATGAGCAGTTCTTC
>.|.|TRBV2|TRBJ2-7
CASSVGHPHEQYF
TGTGCCAGCAGTGTGGGACATCCGCACGAGCAGTACTTC
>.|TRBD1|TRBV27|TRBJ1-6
CASRGRTGLGYNSPLHF
TGTGCCAGCAGAGGTCGGACAGGGCTAGGCTATAATTCACCCCTCCACTTT
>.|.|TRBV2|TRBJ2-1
CASSTARRNEQFF
TGTGCCAGCAGTACGGCTAGACGTAATGAGCAGTTCTTC
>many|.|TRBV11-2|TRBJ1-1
CASSLYPDTNTEAFF
TGTGCCAGCAGCTTATATCCGGACACGAACACTGAAGCTTTCTTT
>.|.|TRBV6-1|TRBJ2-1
CASRWAHSDNEQFF
TGTGCCAGCCGTTGGGCTCATTCGGACAATGAGCAGTTCTTC
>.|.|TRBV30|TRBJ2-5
CAWSLGKQETQYF
TGTGCCTGGAGTCTGGGCAAACAAGAGACCCAGTACTTC
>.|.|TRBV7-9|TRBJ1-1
CASTPGRQYLMNTEAFF
TGTGCCAGCACCCCGGGGCGACAATACCTGATGAACACTGAAGCTTTCTTT